A selection of T cell receptor beta chains follows, all from one sample in a study of OX40 agonist ivuxolimab in advanced cancers. TCRdb's copy holds only in-frame clones and misses some; the assay was immunoSEQ multiplex PCR. This table holds about 77,000 clones, 85% found once. Specimen: CD4+ or CD8+ T cells sorted from blood, collected in a trial of the OX40 agonist ivuxolimab. These TCRs come from an adult with an advanced solid tumor such as melanoma, head and neck, liver or kidney cancer. Each CDR3 is given with its conserved first and last residue.

j_call: TRBJ1-1; v_call: TRBV30; cdr3_aa: CAWSGLSTTNTEAFF
j_call: TRBJ2-3; v_call: TRBV18; cdr3_aa: CASSPSEGAGDATDTQYF
j_call: TRBJ2-3; v_call: TRBV19; cdr3_aa: CASSIGQFHDTQYF
j_call: TRBJ1-3; v_call: TRBV7-2; cdr3_aa: CASSLGLQGRGNTIYF
j_call: TRBJ2-2; v_call: TRBV6-4; cdr3_aa: CASSDTGSGELFF
j_call: TRBJ1-3; v_call: TRBV6-5; cdr3_aa: CASSYGSGFGNTIYF
j_call: TRBJ1-3; v_call: TRBV5-1; cdr3_aa: CASSFQGTGNTIYF
j_call: TRBJ1-4; v_call: TRBV30; cdr3_aa: CAWSGGEKLFF
j_call: TRBJ1-1; v_call: TRBV11-1; cdr3_aa: CASSQIIGVNYGEAFF
j_call: TRBJ2-2; v_call: TRBV5-1; cdr3_aa: CASSSRGANTGELFF
j_call: TRBJ1-5; v_call: TRBV9; cdr3_aa: CASRGRHQPQHF
j_call: TRBJ2-7; v_call: TRBV29-1; cdr3_aa: CSVGELGAWETYEQYF
j_call: TRBJ1-6; v_call: TRBV11-2; cdr3_aa: CASSLEGQGNNSPLHF
j_call: TRBJ2-6; v_call: TRBV14; cdr3_aa: CASSQDGGSGANVLTF
j_call: TRBJ1-2; v_call: TRBV4-3; cdr3_aa: CASSHEGASSVGGYTF
j_call: TRBJ1-1; v_call: TRBV5-1; cdr3_aa: CASSWGGGGTTEAFF
j_call: TRBJ1-6; v_call: TRBV4-1; cdr3_aa: CASSPDLGLPLHF
j_call: TRBJ2-1; v_call: TRBV7-9; cdr3_aa: CASSLIVPVF
j_call: TRBJ1-1; v_call: TRBV7-9; cdr3_aa: CASSPQGLGTEAFF
j_call: TRBJ1-3; v_call: TRBV9; cdr3_aa: CASSPRDTSFSDGNTIYF
j_call: TRBJ2-1; v_call: TRBV11-1; cdr3_aa: CASSFSPAGGNNEQFF
j_call: TRBJ2-7; v_call: TRBV18; cdr3_aa: CASSLGDRGSYEQYF
j_call: TRBJ2-7; v_call: TRBV7-2; cdr3_aa: CASSLKGPSYEQYF
j_call: TRBJ2-5; v_call: TRBV6-6; cdr3_aa: CASSLKGQETQYF
j_call: TRBJ2-5; v_call: TRBV29-1; cdr3_aa: CSVDSSGGYYQETQYF
j_call: TRBJ1-1; v_call: TRBV19; cdr3_aa: CASGTGSMNTEAFF
j_call: TRBJ2-2; v_call: TRBV5-1; cdr3_aa: CASRDLGDRGELFF
j_call: TRBJ1-2; v_call: TRBV30; cdr3_aa: CAWSASGYGYTF
j_call: TRBJ2-5; v_call: TRBV5-4; cdr3_aa: CASSFISGRNYQETQYF
j_call: TRBJ2-1; v_call: TRBV7-2; cdr3_aa: CASSSWGDEQFF
j_call: TRBJ2-1; v_call: TRBV10-2; cdr3_aa: CASSETDRAGNEQFF
j_call: TRBJ2-3; v_call: TRBV18; cdr3_aa: CATGQGADTQYF
j_call: TRBJ2-2; v_call: TRBV7-2; cdr3_aa: CASSLAGLANTGELFF
j_call: TRBJ2-1; v_call: TRBV7-3; cdr3_aa: CASSFRQGAEDEQFF
j_call: TRBJ1-1; v_call: TRBV9; cdr3_aa: CASSVAFGGSERAFF
j_call: TRBJ1-5; v_call: TRBV27; cdr3_aa: CASRPFQGPGGLASNQPQHF
j_call: TRBJ1-2; v_call: TRBV7-9; cdr3_aa: CASSRPPPAGRHGYTF
j_call: TRBJ1-3; v_call: TRBV7-2; cdr3_aa: CASSLNPRGLSGNTIYF
j_call: TRBJ2-7; v_call: TRBV29-1; cdr3_aa: CSVIREVTQYF
j_call: TRBJ2-1; v_call: TRBV25-1; cdr3_aa: CASSESPGTGGYNEQFF
j_call: TRBJ2-7; v_call: TRBV6-6; cdr3_aa: CASRKPGLSVGQYF
j_call: TRBJ1-5; v_call: TRBV5-1; cdr3_aa: CASSPRGGNQPQHF
j_call: TRBJ2-5; v_call: TRBV6-1; cdr3_aa: CASSGGQGREFQETQYF